This T cell receptor (beta chain) was recovered during a study of shared clonotypes between healthy human individuals. This CDR3 is 12 amino acids long. The V gene lost 5 bases and the J gene lost 0 bases, with 4 bases spanning the gap. Germline V CDR1 and CDR2: KGHSH, LQKENI. TCRdb's table, derived via immunoSEQ multiplex PCR, lists solely in-frame clones and lacks some. Among 300,000 to 400,000 clones listed, roughly 70% were seen once. Sequencing was performed on memory CD4+ T cells sorted from blood. Specified subset: CD45RA-negative fraction. The clonotype was recovered from a man aged 25 to 45 in good health. This chain joins TRBV18 and TRBJ2-5; D not resolved. The CDR3 spells CASSEHQETQYF. In DNA form, the CDR3 reads TGTGCCAGCTCAGAACACCAAGAGACCCAGTACTTC.